A single sample gave rise to the 4 T cell receptor beta chains below, sequenced in a study of OX40 agonist ivuxolimab in advanced cancers. Assay used: immunoSEQ multiplex PCR; TCRdb lists only in-frame clones, some missing. Here the sample spans tens of thousands of clones, approximately 89% being singletons. Here the sequenced sample was CD4+ or CD8+ T cells sorted from blood, taken in a trial of the OX40 agonist ivuxolimab. These receptors came from an adult with an advanced solid tumor such as melanoma, head and neck, liver or kidney cancer.

A single count supports this clone. The chain joins TRBV11-2 to TRBJ2-7; D is uncertain. The CDR3 spans 13 residues. V was trimmed by 5 bases and J by 9 bases, leaving 17 bases between them. Germline CDR1 SGHAT, CDR2 FQNNGV. This CDR3 reads CASSNIQNMAQYF. CDR3 coding DNA: TGTGCCAGCAGCAACATACAGAATATGGCGCAGTACTTC.

A few counts support this clone. The V gene is TRBV27, the J gene TRBJ2-5; 8 positions match TRBD1. CDR3 size: 15 residues. With 2 bases clipped from V and 5 bases from J, the junction kept 7 bases outside the gene matches. CDR1 and CDR2 (germline): MNHEY, SMNVEV (reference sequence). The CDR3 here is CASSLMGRGQETQYF. Here the CDR3 DNA reads TGTGCCAGCAGTTTAATGGGCAGGGGGCAGGAGACCCAGTACTTC.

The V and J genes are TRBV2 and TRBJ2-1; unclear D gene. CDR3 length equals 12 residues. CDR1 and CDR2 from the germline V gene are SNHLY and FYNNEI. V lost 4 bases, J lost 2 bases, and 3 bases lay in between. CDR3: CASSVAYNEQFF. DNA for the CDR3: TGTGCCAGCAGTGTAGCCTACAATGAGCAGTTCTTC. Drawing the rest from reference TRBV2 and TRBJ2-1, the complete variable domain is EPEVTQTPSHQVTQMGQEVILRCVPISNHLYFYWYRQILGQKVEFLVSFYNNEISEKSEIFDDQFSVERPDGSNFTLKIRSTKLEDSAMYFCASSVAYNEQFFGPGTRLTVL.

The chain recombines TRBV30 with TRBJ1-2, with D possibly matching TRBD1 (6 bases). V lost 8 bases and J 2 bases, leaving 12 bases between the germline ends. This CDR3 is built from 12 residues. CDR1 and CDR2 from the germline V gene are GTSNPN and SVGIG (reference sequence). The CDR3 here is CARNRDNYGYTF. CDR3 DNA sequence: TGTGCCAGGAACAGGGACAACTATGGCTACACCTTC.